These 3 T cell receptor beta chains were all obtained from the same sample, sequenced in a study of shared clonotypes between healthy human individuals (TCRdb year 2020). Receptor libraries were prepared by the immunoSEQ multiplex PCR assay. Entries here come from immuneACCESS through TCRdb and include only in-frame sequences with V and J called. Some clones fail to appear in such tables; in the studies checked, an unresolved V gene covers under half of the shortfall, and the cause of the remainder is unknown. The sample table shows hundreds of thousands of clones, and approximately 96% are seen once. Jointly, the top ten make up more than 0.085% of the sample. CD8 naive samples consisted of CD45RO-negative cells that were positively selected for CCR7, yielding a CD45RA+CCR7+ population without TemRA cells. Material: naive CD8+ T cells sorted from blood. The cell subset or site label on this specimen signifies: CD45RA+CCR7+. The receptors were sampled from a woman aged 25 to 39 in good health.

V usage is TRBV16 and J usage is TRBJ2-2; no firm D call. The CDR3 length is 15 residues. Germline V CDR1 and CDR2: KGHSY, FQNENV. The V and J ends lost 1 base and 8 bases respectively, with 14 bases between them. The CDR3 bases are TGTGCCAGCAGCCAATGGGATGTGAACAGAGGGGAGCTGTTTTTT. It translates to CASSQWDVNRGELFF.

This chain joins TRBV27 and TRBJ2-1; D is possibly TRBD1 (6 bases). CDR1 and CDR2 from the germline V gene are MNHEY and SMNVEV (reference sequence). V dropped 5 bases and J dropped 4 bases, with 15 bases sitting between them. The CDR3 is made up of 15 amino acids. CDR3: CASSPQGLHYNEQFF. In DNA, the CDR3 is TGTGCCAGCAGTCCCCAGGGGCTTCATTACAATGAGCAGTTCTTC.

V gene TRBV7-6 combines with J gene TRBJ2-7; D gene ambiguous. The germline CDR1 and CDR2 sequences are SGHVS and FNYEAQ. The CDR3 has 13 amino acids. V was cut by 5 bases and J by 3 bases, with 11 bases left in between. The CDR3 DNA sequence: TGTGCCAGCAGCCCCATGGTCAACTACGAGCAGTACTTC. This encodes CASSPMVNYEQYF.